The table lists the clone carrying this T cell receptor (beta chain) with many counts. Its specificity is not known. The sample belongs to a study of early T cells in non-severe SARS-CoV-2 infection. Study in general: The input, bulk RNA from unsorted whole blood, was sequenced, and chains were unpaired. Study-wide results and caveats: Comparison of clonotypes with VDJdb favored anti-spike CD8 responses while missing private and CD4 specificities.

CDR1 and CDR2 (germline): SQVTM, ANQGSEA. J was trimmed by 0 bases and V by 6 bases; bases with no gene match: 17. The CDR3 has 18 amino acids. Individual cDNA molecules were tagged with unique molecular identifiers, the study reported. Via MiXCR, TCRdb re-called the 5' RACE reads, giving one row per CDR3 protein. The data contain about 58,000 distinct CDR3 sequences, roughly 12% of them singletons. Specimen: whole blood. The rearrangement links TRBV29-1 to TRBJ1-5; 7 bases agree with TRBD1. The clonotype comes from an adult who was a healthcare worker with PCR-confirmed SARS-CoV-2 infection or an uninfected control (not recorded which). CDR3 protein: CSVVRQGTLILSNQPQHF. For the CDR3, the DNA is TGCAGCGTGGTTAGACAGGGAACCCTTATTCTTAGCAATCAGCCCCAGCATTTT.